The 20 T cell receptor beta chains given below trace back to one sample, sequenced in a study of cytomegalovirus exposure and HLA in healthy donors. Use of 60 Vbeta and 13 Jbeta primers characterized the PCR. The protocol was immunoSEQ multiplex PCR, while the TCRdb copy is restricted to in-frame clones and leaves out a portion. The sample holds 200,000 or so clones, under 85% seen once. Sequenced material: PBMCs. These receptors originate from a man aged 50 to 60 in good health and CMV-seronegative.

This clone came up many times. The gene calls are TRBV5-1 and TRBJ2-2, with a weak D call TRBD1 (5 bases). The V end lost 2 bases, the J end lost 3 bases, and 20 bases lay between the germline ends. Per the germline V gene, CDR1 is SGHRS and CDR2 is YFSETQ. This CDR3 is 18 amino acids long. The CDR3 spells CASSFLARAYGYTGELFF. CDR3 in DNA: TGCGCCAGCAGCTTTCTTGCCAGGGCTTATGGGTACACCGGGGAGCTGTTTTTT.

The rearrangement uses TRBV10-3 and TRBJ2-3; TRBD1 aligns across 9 bases. The CDR3 consists of 12 residues. Germline lookup yields CDR1 ENHRY and CDR2 SYGVKD. V dropped 11 bases and J dropped 4; count of bases not matched to a gene: 4. The CDR3 DNA reads TGTGCCTCCCGGGACAGGGCAGATACGCAGTATTTT. It is translated as CASRDRADTQYF.

This clone was observed a few times. This chain joins TRBV9 and TRBJ2-1; 8 nucleotides match TRBD2. This CDR3 spans 14 amino acids. The germline gives CDR1 SGDLS, CDR2 YYNGEE. J lost 8 bases, V lost 3 bases, and 7 bases had no gene match. The CDR3 here is CASSGRTSRDEQFF. The CDR3 DNA is TGTGCCAGCAGCGGCCGGACTAGCCGAGATGAGCAGTTCTTC.

Concerning this clone: One junction end does not reproduce the germline sequence, and a read error may be involved. The chain combines TRBV7-7 with TRBJ2-7; D remains unclear. Germline CDR1 and CDR2: SSHAT and FNYEAQ (reference sequence). The CDR3 length is 12 residues. CDR3 in amino acids: CASSSYLDEQYF. The DNA for the CDR3 is TGTGCTAGCAGCTCCTACTTGGACGAGCAGTACTTC.

J is TRBJ1-5 and V is TRBV7-9, with unresolved D. Germline values: CDR1 SEHNR, CDR2 FQNEAQ (reference sequence). The CDR3 covers 14 residues. V was shortened by 3 bases and J by 2 bases, with 8 bases between the two germline ends. The CDR3 DNA sequence: TGTGCCAGCAGCTTCGGCCAGGGCAATCAGCCCCAGCATTTT. Protein: CASSFGQGNQPQHF.

V gene TRBV7-2 combines with J gene TRBJ1-6; D is unresolved. Trimming shortened V by 0 bases and J by 10 bases, and 13 bases separated the two germline ends. The CDR3 has 15 residues. Germline V lookup: CDR1 SGHTA, CDR2 FQGNSA. CDR3 sequence reads: CASSLAQADQSPLHF. The CDR3 DNA follows: TGTGCCAGCAGCTTAGCGCAAGCGGACCAGTCACCCCTCCACTTT. Supplemented by reference TRBV7-2 and TRBJ1-6, the full variable domain reads GAGVSQSPSNKVTEKGKDVELRCDPISGHTALYWYRQSLGQGLEFLIYFQGNSAPDKSGLPSDRFSAERTGGSVSTLTIQRTQQEDSAVYLCASSLAQADQSPLHFGNGTRLTVT.

The genes are TRBV2 and TRBJ2-1; possible D gene TRBD1, 6 bases. Germline V CDR1 and CDR2: SNHLY, FYNNEI. The V gene lost 7 bases and the J gene lost 10 bases, with 17 bases spanning the gap. The CDR3 totals 13 residues. CDR3 nucleotide sequence: TGTGCCAGCATGGATGCAGGGGAGACCGAGCAGTTCTTC. Amino acid sequence: CASMDAGETEQFF.

The chain carries TRBV11-2 and TRBJ2-5; 12 nucleotides agree with TRBD1. V lost 3 bases and J lost 5; bases outside the gene matches: 4. The CDR3 covers 15 residues. Germline V gene data show CDR1 as SGHAT and CDR2 as FQNNGV. CDR3 loop: CASSFGTGGLETQYF. CDR3 bases: TGTGCCAGCAGCTTCGGGACAGGGGGCTTGGAGACCCAGTACTTC.

A note on this clone: Just one base apart from a much larger clone, this may be a read error. The V gene is TRBV5-4, the J gene TRBJ2-7; 7 bases agree with TRBD1. Germline CDR1 SGHNT, CDR2 YYREEE (reference sequence). Trimming cost V 3 bases and J 3 bases; bases outside gene matches: 0. There are 12 residues in the CDR3. In DNA form, the CDR3 reads TGTGCCAGCAGCTGGGACAGCTACGAGCAGTACTTC. It is translated as CASSWDSYEQYF. Combining the CDR3 with reference TRBV5-4 and TRBJ2-7 gives the whole variable domain ETGVTQSPTHLIKTRGQQVTLRCSSQSGHNTVSWYQQALGQGPQFIFQYYREEENGRGNFPPRFSGLQFPNYSSELNVNALELDDSALYLCASSWDSYEQYFGPGTRLTVT.

Only a few counts were recorded for this clone. CDR3 bases: TGCGCCAGCAGCCCCAGGACTAGCGGGACCTACGAGCAGTACTTC. It codes for CASSPRTSGTYEQYF. The chain couples TRBV5-1 to TRBJ2-7; the match to TRBD2 covers 12 bases. CDR1 is SGHRS and CDR2 is YFSETQ in the germline V gene. There are 15 residues in the CDR3. V lost 4 bases, J lost 2 bases, and 4 bases stayed unmatched.

The rearrangement joins TRBV15 to TRBJ1-5, with unresolved D. V gave up 4 bases and J gave up 0 bases, with 7 bases separating them. The CDR3 extends over 14 amino acids. The germline V gene encodes CDR1 LNHNV and CDR2 YYDKDF (reference sequence). The CDR3 nucleotides are TGTGCCACCAGCAACACCTTTAGCAATCAGCCCCAGCATTTT. Amino acid sequence: CATSNTFSNQPQHF. Variable domain in full (rest from reference TRBV15 and TRBJ1-5): DAMVIQNPRYQVTQFGKPVTLSCSQTLNHNVMYWYQQKSSQAPKLLFHYYDKDFNNEADTPDNFQSRRPNTSFCFLDIRSPGLGDTAMYLCATSNTFSNQPQHFGDGTRLSIL.

The chain links TRBV5-1 to TRBJ2-3; D unresolved. From germline, CDR1 is SGHRS and CDR2 YFSETQ. This CDR3 comprises 13 residues. The V end was cut by 0 bases, the J end by 5 bases, with 7 bases between. The CDR3 DNA reads TGCGCCAGCAGCTTGGCCGCAGTAGATACGCAGTATTTT. It encodes CASSLAAVDTQYF. The variable domain in full, with the rest retrieved from reference TRBV5-1 and TRBJ2-3, is KAGVTQTPRYLIKTRGQQVTLSCSPISGHRSVSWYQQTPGQGLQFLFEYFSETQRNKGNFPGRFSGRQFSNSRSEMNVSTLELGDSALYLCASSLAAVDTQYFGPGTRLTVL.

The chain couples TRBV4-2 to TRBJ2-1; 10 bases line up with TRBD2. V shed 3 bases, J shed 8 bases, and the junction held 10 bases outside the gene matches. This CDR3 has 16 residues. Germline V gene lookup returns CDR1 LGHNA and CDR2 YNFKEQ. The CDR3 region has the DNA TGTGCCAGCAGCCAGCGGGCGAGCGGGAGGGTTTATGAGCAGTTCTTC. It yields the protein CASSQRASGRVYEQFF.

The genes are TRBV13 and TRBJ2-2; D is perhaps TRBD2 (5 bases). This CDR3 region has 15 residues. Trimming took off 1 base at V and 3 bases at J, with 9 bases between the two ends. Germline lookup yields CDR1 PRHDT and CDR2 FYEKMQ (reference sequence). CDR3 in amino acids: CASSLEVGDTGELFF. CDR3 nucleotides: TGTGCCAGCAGCTTAGAGGTCGGGGACACCGGGGAGCTGTTTTTT.

This clone was seen just once. The chain carries TRBV4-2 and TRBJ1-5; 8 nucleotides line up with TRBD1. Germline CDR1 and CDR2: LGHNA and YNFKEQ. V shed 3 bases, J shed 2 bases, and the junction held 18 bases outside the gene matches. CDR3 length: 20 amino acids. The CDR3: CASSHRSIGQGGNGNQPQHF. CDR3 bases: TGTGCCAGCAGCCATCGTAGTATCGGACAGGGTGGTAATGGCAATCAGCCCCAGCATTTT.

This clone was seen more than once but under ten times. Other DNA sequences in this sample translate to the same CDR3. This chain connects TRBV6-5 to TRBJ2-7, with TRBD1 matching over 8 bases. CDR1 and CDR2 (germline): MNHEY, SVGAGI. This CDR3 spans 15 amino acids. V was clipped by 5 bases and J by 0 bases; unmatched bases: 6. CDR3 loop: CASSPDRGSSYEQYF. In DNA form, the CDR3 reads TGTGCCAGCAGTCCCGACAGGGGCAGCTCCTACGAGCAGTACTTC.

This rearrangement joins TRBV5-1 to TRBJ2-2; D gene ambiguous. CDR3 length: 12 residues. With 2 bases removed from V and 6 bases from J, the gap between germline ends came to 5 bases. Germline CDR1 and CDR2: SGHRS and YFSETQ. The DNA of the CDR3 is TGCGCCAGCAGCTTCATTCCCGGGGAGCTGTTTTTT. It specifies CASSFIPGELFF.

The genes are TRBV5-5 and TRBJ1-1; D is possibly TRBD1 (5 bases). This CDR3 spans 15 amino acids. V gave up 0 bases and J gave up 4 bases, with 13 bases separating them. The germline gives CDR1 SGHKS, CDR2 YYEKEE (reference sequence). Here the CDR3 DNA reads TGTGCCAGCAGCTTGGTTACCAGGGATGGCACTGAAGCTTTCTTT. Translation: CASSLVTRDGTEAFF.

This chain uses TRBV7-2 with TRBJ2-7; 7 nucleotides align to TRBD2. The CDR3 runs 15 residues. With V trimmed by 3 bases and J by 0 bases, 5 bases remained unmatched. CDR1 is SGHTA and CDR2 is FQGNSA in the germline V gene. The CDR3 loop reads CASSFLAVTSYEQYF. The CDR3 DNA is TGTGCCAGCAGCTTCCTAGCGGTGACCTCCTACGAGCAGTACTTC.

This sequence joins TRBV5-1 and TRBJ2-1; D not resolved. In germline, CDR1 is SGHRS, CDR2 YFSETQ. V was pared by 4 bases and J by 0 bases, with 14 bases between. CDR3 length equals 16 residues. CDR3 sequence reads: CASSLSLTSSYNEQFF. In DNA, the CDR3 is TGCGCCAGCAGCCTGTCCCTGACAAGCTCCTACAATGAGCAGTTCTTC.